This T cell receptor beta chain was sequenced in a study of response to subunit inactivated influenza vaccine. TCRdb reprocessed the RT-PCR reads with MiXCR, giving one entry per CDR3 protein. The sample contains about 540,000 distinct CDR3 sequences, around 25% of which appear only once. This CDR3 has 13 residues. Germline V CDR1 and CDR2: SGHDN, FVKESK. Trimming took 4 bases from V and 8 from J, leaving 11 bases between them. These data are also associated with another study on T cells expressing NK-cell markers. Per that study: With UMIs, 5'RACE template switching was used to make TCR beta cDNA. Sorted CD3+CD56-NKG2C+, CD3+CD56+NKG2C- and CD3+CD56+NKG2C+ T cells were the source of the TCR beta repertoires. One of the eight sequenced donors was seronegative, whereas the other seven were HCMV-seropositive. Also leading the CD3+CD56-NKG2C+ fraction in a handful of donors were these clonotypes.

The TCR sequence derives from a man aged 45-65 years who received an inactivated influenza vaccine. The chain carries TRBV14 and TRBJ2-2, with D uncertain. The sequencing used CD4+ T cells sorted from PBMCs, collected about 11 days after vaccination. CDR3 loop: CASSLRNRGELFF. The CDR3 DNA reads TGTGCCAGCAGCCTCAGGAACCGGGGGGAGCTGTTTTTT.